These 21 T cell receptor beta chains share one sample of origin, sequenced in a study of CD8 T cells in ankylosing spondylitis. TCRdb independently ran MiXCR on the 5' RACE reads; one entry per CDR3 protein. The sample gives about 150,000 distinct CDR3 sequences, approximately 44% of which show up once; roughly 15% is in the top ten. The source material was synovial fluid, either unsorted or a sorted T cell fraction (not recorded which). The origin of the receptors is a male donor with ankylosing spondylitis.

This clonotype was observed many times. The chain employs TRBV7-8 and TRBJ2-1; D ambiguous. Trimming cost V 5 bases and J 7 bases, with 9 bases left between them. Per germline, CDR1 SGHVS and CDR2 FQNEAQ. The CDR3 extends over 12 amino acids. This chain's CDR3 is CASSGSSNEQFF. The CDR3 bases are TGTGCCAGCAGCGGGTCTTCGAATGAGCAGTTCTTC. Filled out from reference TRBV7-8 and TRBJ2-1, the complete variable domain reads GAGVSQSPRYKVAKRGQDVALRCDPISGHVSLFWYQQALGQGPEFLTYFQNEAQLDKSGLPSDRFFAERPEGSVSTLKIQRTQQEDSAVYLCASSGSSNEQFFGPGTRLTVL.

The chain links TRBV6-1 to TRBJ2-1; possible D gene TRBD2, 6 bases. Germline V gene lookup returns CDR1 MNHNS and CDR2 SASEGT. Trimming pared 11 bases from V and 0 bases from J, leaving 14 bases between. This CDR3 comprises 14 residues. CDR3 nucleotides: TGTGCCTCCCGACCCGGGAGCTCCTACAATGAGCAGTTCTTC. Translation gives CASRPGSSYNEQFF.

This clonotype was picked up a small number of times. The rearrangement joins TRBV5-1 to TRBJ1-4; D is uncertain. The CDR3 consists of 15 residues. CDR1 and CDR2 (germline): SGHRS, YFSETQ. With 5 bases removed from V and 5 bases from J, the gap between germline ends came to 16 bases. The CDR3 sequence: CASRRLGRPNEKLFF. The CDR3 DNA reads as TGCGCCAGCAGACGCCTCGGACGTCCCAATGAAAAACTGTTTTTT.

The genes are TRBV12-3 or TRBV12-4 and TRBJ2-3, with D perhaps TRBD2 (6 bases). The CDR3 runs 14 residues. V lost 6 bases and J lost 4, with 14 bases in between. The CDR3 DNA is TGTGCCAGCAGCCGACTAGTCCTCCCAGATACGCAGTATTTT. It encodes CASSRLVLPDTQYF.

The rearrangement uses TRBV7-9 and TRBJ1-1; 8 bases match TRBD1. V was pared by 5 bases and J by 1 base, with 12 bases of the junction left unmatched. The CDR3 contains 17 residues. Germline CDR1 is SEHNR and CDR2 is FQNEAQ (reference sequence). The CDR3 loop is CASSLPPGQVTNTEAFF. DNA for the CDR3: TGTGCCAGCAGCCTTCCGCCGGGACAGGTAACGAACACTGAAGCTTTCTTT.

The chain couples TRBV13 to TRBJ2-1, with TRBD2 identical over 10 bases. J lost 6 bases, V lost 4 bases, and 9 bases had no gene match. Per the germline V gene, CDR1 is PRHDT and CDR2 is FYEKMQ (reference sequence). The CDR3 is 16 residues long. CDR3 DNA: TGTGCCAGCAGCTGCGAAGGAGCGGGGGGGCTCAATGAGCAGTTCTTC. It codes for CASSCEGAGGLNEQFF.

The chain carries TRBV27 and TRBJ1-1; D might be TRBD1 (5 bases). V dropped 0 bases and J dropped 2 bases, with 10 bases sitting between them. Germline lookup yields CDR1 MNHEY and CDR2 SMNVEV (reference sequence). The CDR3 has 15 residues. CDR3 in DNA: TGTGCCAGCAGTTTATCCCGGACATACAACACTGAAGCTTTCTTT. This sequence encodes CASSLSRTYNTEAFF.

The V and J genes are TRBV29-1 and TRBJ2-1, with 7 bases lining up with TRBD1. Germline assignment: CDR1 SQVTM and CDR2 ANQGSEA. This CDR3 is built from 14 residues. Trimming took 1 base from V and 4 from J; bases not matched to a gene: 4. CDR3 amino acids: CSVEVGTEYNEQFF. The CDR3 DNA reads TGCAGCGTTGAAGTCGGGACAGAATACAATGAGCAGTTCTTC.

The chain combines TRBV27 with TRBJ2-7; D is possibly TRBD2 (5 bases). With 3 bases removed from V and 5 bases from J, the gap between germline ends came to 14 bases. Germline V gives CDR1 MNHEY, CDR2 SMNVEV (reference sequence). This CDR3 has 14 residues. The CDR3 DNA is TGTGCCAGCAGTTTGGGGAGAGGGTTCAACGAGCAGTACTTC. Translation gives CASSLGRGFNEQYF.

This chain uses TRBV12-3 or TRBV12-4 with TRBJ1-5; D gene uncertain. With 4 bases removed from V and 0 bases from J, the gap between germline ends came to 7 bases. The CDR3 has 14 residues. CDR3 region: CASSYSASNQPQHF. DNA for the CDR3: TGTGCCAGCAGTTATTCGGCTAGCAATCAGCCCCAGCATTTT.

This chain links TRBV7-9 with TRBJ2-7, with no clear D. CDR3 length: 15 amino acids. Trimming took 5 bases from V and 5 from J, leaving 19 bases between them. CDR1 SEHNR and CDR2 FQNEAQ come from the germline V gene (reference sequence). In DNA form, the CDR3 reads TGTGCCAGCAGCCTACACGACCCCGATAGCCACGAGCAGTACTTC. Encoded protein: CASSLHDPDSHEQYF.

V gene TRBV4-1 combines with J gene TRBJ1-1; D not resolved. This CDR3 spans 15 amino acids. V was shortened by 4 bases and J by 0 bases, with 12 bases between the two germline ends. Germline lookup yields CDR1 MGHRA and CDR2 YSYEKL. The CDR3 DNA reads as TGCGCCAGCAGCCCCGTGGGCAGGATGAACACTGAAGCTTTCTTT. Translation: CASSPVGRMNTEAFF.

This clonotype was counted only a few times. CDR3: CASSSLRGTGADTQYF. The CDR3 nucleotides are TGTGCCAGCAGTTCCCTCCGGGGGACAGGGGCAGATACGCAGTATTTT. The rearrangement uses TRBV6-5 and TRBJ2-3, with 10 bases that match TRBD1. CDR1 is MNHEY, CDR2 SVGAGI, per germline. CDR3 length: 16 amino acids. V lost 4 bases, J lost 4 bases, and 8 bases stayed unmatched.

This clonotype was detected only once. The chain joins TRBV4-2 to TRBJ2-7; 8 bases are a match to TRBD2. The CDR3 is 15 amino acids. V shed 6 bases, J shed 0 bases, and the junction held 7 bases outside the gene matches. In germline, CDR1 is LGHNA, CDR2 YNFKEQ. The CDR3 here is CASRPLGLDSYEQYF. The DNA for the CDR3 is TGTGCCAGCAGGCCTCTGGGACTAGACTCCTACGAGCAGTACTTC.

The rearrangement links TRBV11-2 to TRBJ1-2, with D uncertain. The germline gives CDR1 SGHAT, CDR2 FQNNGV. Trimming stripped 2 bases from V and 2 bases from J, with 15 bases between. The CDR3 runs 16 residues. CDR3 protein: CASSLPERFMNYGYTF. The DNA for the CDR3 is TGTGCCAGCAGCTTACCAGAACGATTCATGAACTATGGCTACACCTTC.

This rearrangement joins TRBV10-3 to TRBJ2-2; no reliable D call. V was cut by 7 bases and J by 7 bases, with 16 bases left in between. Germline V gene data show CDR1 as ENHRY and CDR2 as SYGVKD. CDR3 size: 14 residues. CDR3 nucleotide sequence: TGTGCCATCACCACCCGCCTGGTTGGCGGGGAGCTGTTTTTT. This encodes CAITTRLVGGELFF.

V is TRBV10-3 and J is TRBJ1-1; TRBD1 aligns across 7 bases. J was trimmed by 3 bases and V by 4 bases; bases with no gene match: 11. The CDR3 has 16 amino acids. Looked up from germline, CDR1 is ENHRY and CDR2 is SYGVKD. In nucleotides, the CDR3 is TGTGCCATCAGTGCCAACTCCAGGGGGTCGGACACTGAAGCTTTCTTT. It is translated as CAISANSRGSDTEAFF.

CDR3 coding DNA: TGTGCCAGCACCCTGAACACTGAAGCTTTCTTT. This codes for CASTLNTEAFF. V and J are TRBV28 and TRBJ1-1; no definite D call. Germline CDR1 reads MDHEN; CDR2 reads SYDVKM. The CDR3 contains 11 residues. Trimming cost V 7 bases and J 0 bases, with 3 bases left between them. Combining the CDR3 with reference TRBV28 and TRBJ1-1 gives the whole variable domain DVKVTQSSRYLVKRTGEKVFLECVQDMDHENMFWYRQDPGLGLRLIYFSYDVKMKEKGDIPEGYSVSREKKERFSLILESASTNQTSMYLCASTLNTEAFFGQGTRLTVV.

This clonotype is judged medium-sized (0.01 to 0.1%). The J gene is TRBJ2-1, the V gene TRBV2; TRBD2 agrees at 14 bases. V gave up 10 bases and J gave up 13 bases; unmatched junction bases: 6. CDR3 length equals 12 residues. CDR1 SNHLY and CDR2 FYNNEI come from the germline V gene. The CDR3 sequence is CATAGLAGDQFF. The CDR3 nucleotides read TGTGCCACCGCGGGACTAGCGGGGGATCAGTTCTTC.

The chain has TRBV7-9 and TRBJ1-4; no definite D call. Per germline, CDR1 SEHNR and CDR2 FQNEAQ (reference sequence). The CDR3 is 16 residues long. Trimming left V 5 bases short and J 7 bases short, with 20 bases between. The CDR3 DNA follows: TGTGCCAGCAGCCCGACCCGACCGATCTCTAGTGAAAAACTGTTTTTT. This codes for CASSPTRPISSEKLFF.

The chain carries TRBV25-1 and TRBJ2-7, with TRBD1 as a possible D gene (5 bases). This CDR3 has 12 residues. CDR1 and CDR2 from the germline V gene are MGHDK and SYGVNS. The germline V and J ends were trimmed by 4 bases and 7 bases, with 11 bases remaining between them. The CDR3 is CASSVYRTEQYF. The CDR3 DNA sequence: TGTGCCAGCAGTGTATACCGGACAGAGCAGTACTTC.